This is a list of T cell receptor beta chains from one sample in a study of blood T cell repertoires in COVID-19. The table came from immunoSEQ multiplex PCR; TCRdb's copy has only in-frame clones and leaves some out. Counted here are 190,000 or so clones, around 80% occurring once; the ten biggest clones make up under 3.5%. The sequenced sample was peripheral blood. The source of these receptors is a woman of 80 years or more with active or convalescent COVID-19. The CDR3 runs from the conserved cysteine through the conserved F or W. A D gene is named only where the DNA matches it firmly. A row's size may be missing; if present it is once, few, many or a size class.

len,v_gene,abundance,j_gene,d_gene,CDR3nt,CDR3aa
15,TRBV5-1,-,TRBJ2-3,-,TGCGCCAGCAGCTTGGTCCCAGAAAACACAGATACGCAGTATTTT,CASSLVPENTDTQYF
11,TRBV2,few,TRBJ2-5,-,TGTGCCAGCAGTCGCCAAGAGACCCAGTACTTC,CASSRQETQYF
16,TRBV6-5,few,TRBJ2-7,TRBD1,TGTGCCAGCAGTTACACCGGGACAGGGGGCACCTACGAGCAGTACTTC,CASSYTGTGGTYEQYF
14,TRBV3-1/TRBV3-2,-,TRBJ2-1,-,TGTGCCAGCAGCCCGTCGGGATCCTACAATGAGCAGTTCTTC,CASSPSGSYNEQFF
16,TRBV20-1,-,TRBJ1-2,TRBD1,TGCAGTGCTAGTCTAGATTCGGTGGGGACAGGCTATGGCTACACCTTC,CSASLDSVGTGYGYTF
16,TRBV4-3,-,TRBJ1-2,TRBD1,TGCGCCAGCAGCCCATCCCCGGGACAGGGGGCCTATGGCTACACCTTC,CASSPSPGQGAYGYTF
13,TRBV6-5,-,TRBJ2-5,-,TGTGCCAGCTTGAGGGGAGGTTCGTGGACCCAGTACTTC,CASLRGGSWTQYF
19,TRBV6-2/TRBV6-3,-,TRBJ2-7,TRBD1,TGTGCCAGCAGTTTGTTCTTGCCGACGCAGGACAGGTTCCCCTACGAGCAGTACTTC,CASSLFLPTQDRFPYEQYF
16,TRBV13,-,TRBJ2-5,-,TGTGCCAGCAGCTTAGTGCGGGGACGCTACCAAGAGACCCAGTACTTC,CASSLVRGRYQETQYF
13,TRBV14,-,TRBJ1-2,TRBD1,TGTGCCAGCAGCCCGGGACAGGTCTATGGCTACACCTTC,CASSPGQVYGYTF
14,TRBV10-3,-,TRBJ2-5,-,TGTGCCATCAGCGCATCGACTAGAGGGGAGACCCAGTACTTC,CAISASTRGETQYF
17,TRBV4-3,-,TRBJ2-3,TRBD2,TGCGCCAGCAGCCACAGGCGGGCTAGCGGGAGCACAGATACGCAGTATTTT,CASSHRRASGSTDTQYF